This T cell receptor (beta chain) was recorded in a study of beta chain features in type 1 diabetes. This clone was counted only a few times. Its antigen remains unidentified. The study's findings and limits: More deletions and fewer insertions at VDJ junctions were found in patients with type 1 diabetes. Researchers reported that naive, central memory and Treg TCRB repertoires appeared more similar in patients than in healthy donors. TCRB CDR3 length was moderately but significantly reduced in all four CD4+ subsets of Type 1 diabetes patients.

Germline assignment: CDR1 SGHRS and CDR2 YFSETQ. This CDR3 is built from 15 residues. Trimming cost V 0 bases and J 4 bases, with 10 bases left between them. Every bit of the isolated RNA underwent reverse transcription, so sequencing read expressed TCRB transcripts. The data were produced by immunoSEQ multiplex PCR, yet TCRdb's version contains in-frame clones alone and is incomplete. This table has about 450,000 clones, roughly 11% appearing once. The TCR was taken from a woman under 30 in good health. The sample taken for sequencing was naive CD4+ T cells from blood. The chain employs TRBV5-1 and TRBJ1-4, with D unresolved. CDR3 residues: CASSLEGRRNEKLFF. In DNA form, the CDR3 reads TGCGCCAGCAGCTTGGAGGGCAGACGTAATGAAAAACTGTTTTTT.